The TCR beta chain under discussion was sequenced for a study of Ad26.COV2.S vaccination and SARS-CoV-2 variants. Assay used: immunoSEQ multiplex PCR; TCRdb lists only in-frame clones, some missing. The data contain roughly 350,000 clones, around 88% of them seen just once; the ten biggest clones take up over 8.5%. Treatment meaning: around 19 received Ad26.COV2.S at low or high dose, single or two shots; 5 received placebo; per-sample allocation not given. Day 63 following the first vaccine or placebo injection was when the samples were taken. The CDR3 has 13 residues. V dropped 0 bases and J dropped 4 bases, with 7 bases sitting between them. Looked up from germline, CDR1 is LGHNA and CDR2 is YSLEER.

This clonotype was obtained from a person aged 18-60 years who received the Ad26.COV2.S COVID-19 vaccine or a placebo. This material consisted of peripheral blood, taken in a trial of Ad26.COV2.S vaccine versus placebo. This sequence joins TRBV4-3 and TRBJ2-7; possible D gene TRBD1, 5 bases. The CDR3, as DNA: TGCGCCAGCAGCCAAGACAGGGCGTACGAGCAGTACTTC. It codes for CASSQDRAYEQYF.